The 6 T cell receptor beta chains below come from one sample, sequenced in a study of shared clonotypes between healthy human individuals. The protocol was immunoSEQ multiplex PCR, while the TCRdb copy is restricted to in-frame clones and leaves out a portion. In the table there are 400,000 to 550,000 clones, 79% of which are singletons. The source material was PBMCs. The receptor source for this set is a woman aged 40 to 50 in good health. Some clones in this sample may be carry-over from other donors' samples.

V gene TRBV6-6 combines with J gene TRBJ2-2, with 8 positions matching TRBD2. The CDR3 length is 14 residues. From germline, CDR1 is MNHNY and CDR2 SVGAGI (reference sequence). V lost 7 bases to trimming and J lost 6 bases; unmatched junction nucleotides: 7. The CDR3 spells CASMSGSLAGELFF. CDR3 bases: TGTGCCAGCATGAGCGGGAGTCTCGCCGGGGAGCTGTTTTTT.

V is TRBV9 and J is TRBJ2-5, with 10 bases lining up with TRBD1. V dropped 4 bases and J dropped 5; count of bases not matched to a gene: 5. The germline V gene has CDR1 SGDLS and CDR2 YYNGEE. CDR3 size: 14 residues. CDR3 in amino acids: CASSPGTGAETQYF. CDR3 DNA: TGTGCCAGCAGCCCCGGGACAGGGGCTGAGACCCAGTACTTC.

The rearrangement joins TRBV19 to TRBJ1-1; D unclear. V lost 5 bases and J lost 5, with 18 bases in between. The CDR3 runs 15 residues. The germline V gene encodes CDR1 LNHDA and CDR2 SQIVND (reference sequence). The CDR3 coding sequence is TGTGCCAGTAGTCTACAATTTTATGGGTTGACTGAAGCTTTCTTT. It specifies CASSLQFYGLTEAFF.

This clone was recorded a few times. The chain couples TRBV6-1 to TRBJ2-3; possible D gene TRBD1, 6 bases. The CDR3 totals 13 residues. The ends were cut back, 2 bases at V and 8 bases at J, with 11 bases in the middle. Germline V gene data show CDR1 as MNHNS and CDR2 as SASEGT. CDR3 loop: CASSEIGQSTQYF. The CDR3 nucleotides are TGTGCCAGCAGTGAAATTGGACAGTCTACGCAGTATTTT.

The chain recombines TRBV7-9 with TRBJ2-3; 8 bases fit TRBD2. The germline V gene encodes CDR1 SEHNR and CDR2 FQNEAQ (reference sequence). The V and J ends lost 6 bases and 3 bases, in that order; junction bases with no gene match: 5. The CDR3 loop spans 14 amino acids. The CDR3 nucleotides read TGTGCCAGCAGGCCGGGACTAGAGACAGATACGCAGTATTTT. Its protein is CASRPGLETDTQYF.

This clone was seen a handful of times. The V call is TRBV29-1, the J call TRBJ1-1; D may be TRBD1 (5 bases). CDR3 length equals 13 residues. Germline V gene sequence: CDR1 SQVTM, CDR2 ANQGSEA. Trimming shortened V by 3 bases and J by 4 bases, and 12 bases separated the two germline ends. Written as DNA, the CDR3 is TGCAGCGTTGAGGAGGGGTATGGCACTGAAGCTTTCTTT. Translating gives CSVEEGYGTEAFF.